Listed below are T cell receptor beta chains from one sample, sequenced in a study of pediatric ulcerative colitis. Here immunoSEQ multiplex PCR was the method, and the copy in TCRdb shows in-frame clones only, minus some. The table has fewer than 45,000 clones, roughly 80% seen once. The sample taken for sequencing was blood. Receptors were obtained from a girl aged 5 to 17 with moderate ulcerative colitis. CDR3s include the opening cysteine and the closing phenylalanine or tryptophan. A D gene is named only where the DNA matches it firmly. Only part of the rows carry a size: once, few, many, or a class if the clone is expanded.

. | TRBJ1-1 | . | TRBV19 | CASSIQSMNTEAFF | TGTGCCAGTAGTATACAGAGCATGAACACTGAAGCTTTCTTT
. | TRBJ2-3 | . | TRBV18 | CASSPKSTSTDTQYF | TGTGCCAGCTCACCTAAAAGTACTAGCACAGATACGCAGTATTTT
. | TRBJ2-3 | . | TRBV11-2 | CASSLLWERSDTQYF | TGTGCCAGCAGCTTATTGTGGGAGAGGTCAGATACGCAGTATTTT
. | TRBJ1-6 | TRBD1 | TRBV5-1 | CASSWGITGALRDSPLHF | TGCGCCAGCAGCTGGGGGATTACAGGGGCCCTTCGGGATTCACCCCTCCACTTT
. | TRBJ1-1 | . | TRBV6-4 | CASSEEGTGLTEAFF | TGTGCCAGCAGTGAGGAGGGTACAGGGTTGACTGAAGCTTTCTTT
. | TRBJ1-2 | TRBD1 | TRBV6-5 | CASSLGQTFYGYTF | TGTGCCAGCAGTCTGGGACAGACCTTCTATGGCTACACCTTC
. | TRBJ2-7 | . | TRBV5-6 | CASSFLGEQYF | TGTGCCAGCAGCTTTCTGGGCGAGCAGTACTTC
few | TRBJ1-6 | . | TRBV27 | CASSFEGISSPLHF | TGTGCCAGCAGTTTCGAGGGGATCAGTTCACCCCTCCACTTT
. | TRBJ1-2 | . | TRBV6-6 | CASTRGAPRDDYTF | TGTGCCAGCACCCGGGGGGCGCCCAGGGATGACTACACCTTC
. | TRBJ2-3 | . | TRBV11-1 | CASSFGGRAADTQYF | TGTGCCAGCAGCTTTGGTGGGCGGGCGGCAGATACGCAGTATTTT
. | TRBJ2-1 | TRBD1 | TRBV7-8 | CASSLMSGTGEIEQFF | TGTGCCAGCAGCTTAATGTCTGGGACAGGGGAAATTGAGCAGTTCTTC
. | TRBJ2-7 | TRBD1 | TRBV6-1 | CAISESGYRGTYEQYF | TGTGCCATCAGTGAGTCTGGGTACAGGGGTACCTACGAGCAGTACTTC
. | TRBJ1-5 | . | TRBV7-9 | CASSAMDFPQHF | TGTGCCAGCAGCGCTATGGACTTCCCCCAGCATTTT
. | TRBJ2-7 | TRBD2 | TRBV6-1 | CASSLAGGMSYEQYF | TGTGCCAGCAGTCTTGCCGGGGGGATGAGCTACGAGCAGTACTTC
. | TRBJ2-5 | . | TRBV7-9 | CASSSPGPQGETQYF | TGTGCCAGCAGCTCCCCCGGGCCTCAGGGGGAGACCCAGTACTTC
. | TRBJ2-1 | TRBD2 | TRBV19 | CASSGGLAGISREQFF | TGTGCCAGTAGTGGGGGACTAGCGGGAATCTCTCGTGAGCAGTTCTTC
. | TRBJ2-5 | . | TRBV6-5 | CASSYSGGETQYF | TGTGCCAGCAGTTACTCGGGGGGAGAGACCCAGTACTTC
. | TRBJ2-3 | TRBD2 | TRBV4-3 | CASSQDGLAGATDTQYF | TGCGCCAGCAGCCAAGATGGACTAGCGGGGGCCACAGATACGCAGTATTTT
. | TRBJ2-7 | . | TRBV7-9 | CASSSEQGTDVYEQYF | TGTGCCAGCAGCTCCGAGCAGGGCACGGACGTTTACGAGCAGTACTTC
once | TRBJ2-3 | . | TRBV5-1 | CASSLVRQTISTDTQYF | TGCGCCAGCAGCTTGGTTAGGCAAACAATATCCACAGATACGCAGTATTTT
. | TRBJ1-4 | . | TRBV30 | CAWSSGALNEKLFF | TGTGCCTGGAGTTCGGGGGCTCTTAATGAAAAACTGTTTTTT
. | TRBJ1-4 | . | TRBV30 | CAWSGGGGLFF | TGTGCCTGGAGCGGGGGGGGTGGTCTGTTTTTT
. | TRBJ2-2 | . | TRBV5-1 | CASAAGTANTGELFF | TGCGCCAGCGCAGCCGGGACGGCGAACACCGGGGAGCTGTTTTTT
. | TRBJ2-1 | TRBD2 | TRBV15 | CATSGGLAGAPSEQFF | TGTGCCACCAGCGGGGGACTAGCGGGAGCCCCCAGTGAGCAGTTCTTC
few | TRBJ2-7 | . | TRBV5-1 | CASSLMQSYEQYF | TGCGCCAGCAGCTTGATGCAATCCTACGAGCAGTACTTC
. | TRBJ1-2 | . | TRBV27 | CASTSTGHGYTF | TGTGCCAGCACCTCGACTGGGCATGGCTACACCTTC
. | TRBJ2-1 | TRBD2 | TRBV7-3 | CASSLTSGYNEQFF | TGTGCCAGCAGCTTGACTAGCGGATACAATGAGCAGTTCTTC
. | TRBJ2-3 | . | TRBV9 | CASSVRTSGTDTQYF | TGTGCCAGCAGCGTGAGGACCTCGGGCACAGATACGCAGTATTTT
. | TRBJ1-5 | TRBD1 | TRBV28 | CASSLRGPLVTQHF | TGTGCCAGCAGTTTAAGGGGGCCGCTTGTGACCCAGCATTTT
. | TRBJ2-1 | . | TRBV19 | CASSIPGTDNEQFF | TGTGCCAGTAGTATACCCGGGACCGACAATGAGCAGTTCTTC
. | TRBJ1-4 | . | TRBV7-9 | CASSADGRTNEKLFF | TGTGCCAGCAGCGCGGACGGGCGAACTAATGAAAAACTGTTTTTT
. | TRBJ2-2 | . | TRBV9 | CASSVVSWELFF | TGTGCCAGCAGCGTAGTGAGCTGGGAGCTGTTTTTT
many | TRBJ2-3 | . | TRBV7-2 | CASSLALAAQDTQYF | TGTGCCAGCAGCTTAGCGTTAGCGGCACAAGATACGCAGTATTTT
. | TRBJ1-5 | TRBD1 | TRBV28 | CASRQGTSNQPQHF | TGTGCCAGCCGACAGGGGACTAGCAATCAGCCCCAGCATTTT
. | TRBJ1-2 | . | TRBV29-1 | CSVGARLYGYTF | TGCAGCGTGGGCGCCAGGCTCTATGGCTACACCTTC
few | TRBJ2-7 | . | TRBV10-2 | CASSEVGVAPYEQYF | TGCGCCAGCAGTGAGGTAGGGGTTGCCCCCTACGAGCAGTACTTC
. | TRBJ1-1 | TRBD1 | TRBV7-3 | CASSLGQGTEAFF | TGTGCCAGCAGCTTAGGACAGGGCACTGAAGCTTTCTTT
. | TRBJ1-5 | . | TRBV6-1 | CASTGEGNQPQHF | TGTGCCAGCACTGGGGAGGGCAATCAGCCCCAGCATTTT
. | TRBJ2-7 | . | TRBV2 | CASSVPGVDEQYF | TGTGCCAGCAGTGTGCCAGGGGTAGACGAGCAGTACTTC
. | TRBJ2-7 | TRBD1 | TRBV2 | CASSTTGGGYYEQYF | TGTGCCAGCAGCACCACAGGGGGCGGCTACTACGAGCAGTACTTC
. | TRBJ1-4 | . | TRBV30 | CAWSEGISNEKLFF | TGTGCCTGGAGTGAGGGGATATCTAATGAAAAACTGTTTTTT
. | TRBJ1-1 | . | TRBV5-1 | CASGTGQYETEAFF | TGCGCCAGCGGGACCGGACAGTATGAGACTGAAGCTTTCTTT
. | TRBJ2-5 | . | TRBV5-6 | CASSVGETQYF | TGTGCCAGCAGCGTAGGAGAGACCCAGTACTTC
once | TRBJ2-1 | . | TRBV4-1 | CASSRGYSSYNEQFF | TGCGCCAGCAGCCGCGGGTATAGCTCCTACAATGAGCAGTTCTTC
. | TRBJ1-2 | . | TRBV19 | CASNTGHLNYGYTF | TGTGCCAGCAATACCGGACACCTTAACTATGGCTACACCTTC
. | TRBJ2-5 | TRBD1 | TRBV5-7 | CASSPGQVLETQYF | TGTGCCAGCAGCCCGGGACAGGTACTGGAGACCCAGTACTTC
. | TRBJ1-2 | . | TRBV5-6 | CASSLMTRGYTF | TGTGCCAGCAGCTTAATGACACGCGGCTACACCTTC
. | TRBJ1-5 | . | TRBV18 | CASSQGGTNNQPQHF | TGTGCCAGCTCACAAGGAGGAACTAACAATCAGCCCCAGCATTTT
. | TRBJ1-1 | . | TRBV25-1 | CASSGDTEAFF | TGTGCCAGCAGTGGGGACACTGAAGCTTTCTTT
. | TRBJ1-5 | . | TRBV6-1 | CASSFIERSNQPQHF | TGTGCCAGCAGCTTTATAGAAAGGAGCAATCAGCCCCAGCATTTT
once | TRBJ2-1 | TRBD1 | TRBV7-9 | CASSLGQGYNEQFF | TGTGCCAGCAGTCTTGGACAGGGCTACAATGAGCAGTTCTTC